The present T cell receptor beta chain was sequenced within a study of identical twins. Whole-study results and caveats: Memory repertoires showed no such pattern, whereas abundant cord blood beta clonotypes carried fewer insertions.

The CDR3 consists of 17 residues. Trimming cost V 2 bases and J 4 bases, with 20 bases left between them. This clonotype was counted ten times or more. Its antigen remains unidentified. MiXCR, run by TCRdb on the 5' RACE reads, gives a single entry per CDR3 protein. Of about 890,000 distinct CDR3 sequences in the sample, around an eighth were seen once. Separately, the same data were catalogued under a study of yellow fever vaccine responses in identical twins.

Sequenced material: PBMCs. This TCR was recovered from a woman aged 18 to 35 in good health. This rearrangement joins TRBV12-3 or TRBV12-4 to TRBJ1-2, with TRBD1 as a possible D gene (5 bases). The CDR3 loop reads CASSLSWVGASGYGYTF. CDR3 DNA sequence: TGTGCCAGCAGTTTATCGTGGGTCGGGGCATCTGGCTATGGCTACACCTTC.